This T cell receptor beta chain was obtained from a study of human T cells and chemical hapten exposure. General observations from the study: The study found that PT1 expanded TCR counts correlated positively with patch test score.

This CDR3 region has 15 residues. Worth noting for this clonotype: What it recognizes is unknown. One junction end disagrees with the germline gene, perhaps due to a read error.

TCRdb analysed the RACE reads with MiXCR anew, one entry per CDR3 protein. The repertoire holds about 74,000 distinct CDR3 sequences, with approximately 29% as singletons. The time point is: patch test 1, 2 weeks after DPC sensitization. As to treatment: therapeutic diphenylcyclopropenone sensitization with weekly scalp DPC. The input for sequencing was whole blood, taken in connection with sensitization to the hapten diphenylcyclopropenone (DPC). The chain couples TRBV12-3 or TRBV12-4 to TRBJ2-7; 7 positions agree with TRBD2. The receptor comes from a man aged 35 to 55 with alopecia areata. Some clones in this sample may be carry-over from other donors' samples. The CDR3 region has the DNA TGTGCCAACAGTTTGGTGAGCGGGGTGTTCTACGAGCAGTACTTC. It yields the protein CANSLVSGVFYEQYF.